This T cell receptor (beta chain) came from a study of beta chain features in type 1 diabetes. General study results and limits: Insertions were fewer and deletions more numerous at VDJ junctions in type 1 diabetes patients.

cDNA synthesis used the whole RNA isolate, giving expressed TCRB sequences. Libraries were prepared by immunoSEQ multiplex PCR; TCRdb keeps only in-frame clonotypes and omits some of them. The data show around 300,000 clones, with about 8.5% seen just once and more than 0.8% held by the top ten. Ten or more counts support this clone. Antigen specificity is unknown. This TCR derives from a woman younger than 30 in good health. Sequenced material: central memory CD4+ T cells from blood.

The CDR3 DNA sequence: TGCGCCAGCAGTCAACCCGGGACAGGGGATGAAAAACTGTTTTTT. It translates to CASSQPGTGDEKLFF. The chain combines TRBV23-1 with TRBJ1-4; TRBD1 agrees at 10 bases. TRBV23-1 is reported as an ORF; its role is uncertain. Trimming removed 2 bases from V and 6 bases from J; junction bases left unmatched: 3. This CDR3 has 15 residues.